These T cell receptor beta chains were read from a single sample in a study of blood T cell repertoires in COVID-19. Libraries were prepared by immunoSEQ multiplex PCR; TCRdb keeps only in-frame clonotypes and omits some of them. The sample records approximately 210,000 clones, 80% to 90% being singletons. Sequenced: peripheral blood. These receptors were collected from an older woman with active or convalescent COVID-19. Each CDR3 is given with its conserved first and last residue. Each record gives: clone size, D gene, V gene, J gene, CDR3 DNA, CDR3 protein. D genes are given only for firm matches. The size of a clone is reported for some rows only, either as once, few or many, or as a class for expanded clones.

.	.	TRBV15	TRBJ1-5	TGTGCCACCAGCAGAAGGGAAGGGCCTCTGCGGGGGCCCCAGCATTTT	CATSRREGPLRGPQHF
.	.	TRBV5-1	TRBJ2-1	TGCGCCAGCGGGACCGGAGGTCAGGGGTACAATGAGCAGTTCTTC	CASGTGGQGYNEQFF
.	.	TRBV5-4	TRBJ1-5	TGTGCCAGCAGCTTGGAGAGGGATCAGCCCCAGCATTTT	CASSLERDQPQHF
.	.	TRBV2	TRBJ2-2	TGTGCCATTAATGGGAGGAACACCGGGGAGCTGTTTTTT	CAINGRNTGELFF
.	.	TRBV5-1	TRBJ2-2	TGCGCCAGCAGCTTGACAACAGGGCCTACCGGGGAGCTGTTTTTT	CASSLTTGPTGELFF
.	.	TRBV7-8	TRBJ2-4	TGTGCCAGCAGCTTAGGTGGCAGAGCCAAAAACATTCAGTACTTC	CASSLGGRAKNIQYF
.	TRBD1	TRBV7-9	TRBJ1-3	TGTGCCAGCAGCTTAGCAGGGGGCGGTGGAAACACCATATATTTT	CASSLAGGGGNTIYF
.	TRBD2	TRBV7-2	TRBJ2-1	TGTGCCAGCAGCTTGGGGAGCGGGAGAGGTTCCTACAATGAGCAGTTCTTC	CASSLGSGRGSYNEQFF
.	TRBD1	TRBV24-1	TRBJ2-7	TGTGCCACCAGTGTGAGCGGATCAGGGGGGCAGTACTTC	CATSVSGSGGQYF
.	TRBD2	TRBV7-2	TRBJ2-1	TGTGCCAGCAGCCCTCGACTAGCGGGAGTAGCTAATGAGCAGTTCTTC	CASSPRLAGVANEQFF
.	.	TRBV4-2	TRBJ2-2	TGTGCCAGCAGCCCCCAGAACACCGGGGAGCTGTTTTTT	CASSPQNTGELFF
.	TRBD2	TRBV7-3	TRBJ2-2	TGTGCCAGCAGCTTATCAGGGACTAGCGGCGGGGAGCTGTTTTTT	CASSLSGTSGGELFF
once	TRBD2	TRBV7-9	TRBJ2-1	TGTGCCAGCAGCTTCCCAACCCGACTAGCGGGGTTTATCAATGAGCAGTTCTTC	CASSFPTRLAGFINEQFF
.	TRBD1	TRBV6-5	TRBJ1-1	TGTGCCAGCAAAGAGAGAGGGGGCTTGAACACTGAAGCTTTCTTT	CASKERGGLNTEAFF
.	.	TRBV7-9	TRBJ2-1	TGTGCCAGCAGCCCCACCTACAATGAGCAGTTCTTC	CASSPTYNEQFF
few	.	TRBV11-3	TRBJ2-1	TGTGCCAGCAGCTCCGACAATGAGCAGTTCTTC	CASSSDNEQFF
.	TRBD2	TRBV10-3	TRBJ2-1	TGTGCCATCAGTGAGTCGGGCGGGAGAATGGCCTACGAGCAGTTCTTC	CAISESGGRMAYEQFF
few	.	TRBV15	TRBJ2-5	TGTGCCACCAGCAGAGGCCGGAGGGACCAAGAGACCCAGTACTTC	CATSRGRRDQETQYF
.	TRBD2	TRBV11-1	TRBJ2-7	TGTGCCAGCAGCTTCGGACTAGCGGGTTACGAGCAGTACTTC	CASSFGLAGYEQYF